This TCR beta chain was documented in a study of blood T cell repertoires in COVID-19. Across the study: Collection of acute and convalescent COVID-19 samples took place in the United States, Italy and Spain.

As handled by the study authors: Reference gene primers were amplified, and this amplification served to estimate nucleated cell counts. Libraries were prepared by immunoSEQ multiplex PCR; TCRdb keeps only in-frame clonotypes and omits some of them. V, J and clone size derive from that table, while D and trimming were established from the DNA sequence. The repertoire consists of about 82,000 clones, with around 85% occurring once and the leading ten covering about 18%. The V gene's germline CDR1 is MDHEN and CDR2 SYDVKM. After removal of 5 bases from V and 5 bases from J, the junction contained 8 bases not matched to a gene. The CDR3 runs 16 residues. This clone appeared once.

The J gene is TRBJ2-1, the V gene TRBV28; 11 nucleotides match TRBD2. This sequence was found in a man at least 80 years old with active or convalescent COVID-19. Input material: peripheral blood. The CDR3 DNA reads as TGTGCCAGCAGTCCCGCTGGGACTAGCGGAAACAATGAGCAGTTCTTC. It translates to CASSPAGTSGNNEQFF.